A single sample is the source of the 22 T cell receptor beta chains below, sequenced in a study of blood T cells in healthy people across ages. A J-beta primer mix and a sample-barcoded 5' primer were used in a second PCR of roughly 6 to 11 cycles. TCRdb reprocessed the 5' RACE reads with MiXCR, giving one entry per CDR3 protein. This table has fewer than 800,000 distinct CDR3 sequences, roughly 25% appearing once. These same records also appear under a second study, on T cells of mothers and their children.

The sample was blood. Receptor source: a boy under 18 in good health.

The chain combines TRBV4-1 with TRBJ2-1; the D gene is possibly TRBD2 (6 bases). CDR1 and CDR2 (germline): MGHRA, YSYEKL. Deletions cut 0 bases from V and 7 bases from J, with 13 bases between. This CDR3 contains 15 residues. CDR3 sequence (DNA): TGCGCCAGCAGCCAAGAATCGGGAGAGGGGAATGAGCAGTTCTTC. It specifies CASSQESGEGNEQFF.

The V gene is TRBV12-3 or TRBV12-4, the J gene TRBJ1-2; 7 bases are a match to TRBD1. The CDR3 length is 14 residues. V was pared by 6 bases and J by 4 bases, with 8 bases of the junction left unmatched. The CDR3 DNA reads as TGTGCCAGCAGCCCCGAGGACAGGCCCTATGGCTACACCTTC. Translated, it gives CASSPEDRPYGYTF.

This clonotype was found a few times. The V gene is TRBV29-1, the J gene TRBJ2-1; TRBD1 agrees at 9 bases. The CDR3 sequence is 10 residues long. Germline V gene data show CDR1 as SQVTM and CDR2 as ANQGSEA. Trimming cost V 7 bases and J 10 bases; bases outside gene matches: 2. CDR3 protein: CSADRGEQFF. The CDR3 nucleotides read TGCAGCGCCGACAGGGGGGAGCAGTTCTTC.

This clonotype occurred a few times. This sequence joins TRBV13 and TRBJ2-7, with 12 bases lining up with TRBD2. Germline lookup yields CDR1 PRHDT and CDR2 FYEKMQ (reference sequence). J was trimmed by 5 bases and V by 5 bases; bases with no gene match: 13. The CDR3 has 17 amino acids. The CDR3 DNA follows: TGTGCCAGCAGCGGTCGACTAGCGGGGGAATTGGTGGACGAGCAGTACTTC. Protein: CASSGRLAGELVDEQYF. Drawing the rest from reference TRBV13 and TRBJ2-7, the complete variable domain is AAGVIQSPRHLIKEKRETATLKCYPIPRHDTVYWYQQGPGQDPQFLISFYEKMQSDKGSIPDRFSAQQFSDYHSELNMSSLELGDSALYFCASSGRLAGELVDEQYFGPGTRLTVT.

Comments on this clonotype: The CDR3 ends on some other residue instead of the conserved phenylalanine or tryptophan, so this is likely a read error. The V and J genes are TRBV7-3 and TRBJ2-5, with TRBD1 matching 9 bases. The J call may be incorrect, as the DNA end agrees better with TRBJ2-1. Germline values: CDR1 SGHTA, CDR2 FQGTGA. CDR3 length: 14 residues. CDR3 DNA: TGTGCCAGCAGCTTAGGACAGGGGAACAATGAGCAGTTCCTC. It yields the protein CASSLGQGNNEQFL.

Comments on this clonotype: A read error may produce the germline difference seen at one junction end. The V gene is TRBV12-5, the J gene TRBJ2-4; TRBD2 might be the D (7 bases). Germline CDR1 is LGHNT and CDR2 is FRNRAP. This CDR3 is built from 11 residues. CDR3 sequence: CASALGGARHF. The CDR3 DNA follows: TGTGCTAGTGCTTTGGGGGGGGCTCGCCACTTC.

The chain has TRBV7-3 and TRBJ1-1; 7 bases agree with TRBD1. Losses at the gene ends were 1 base for V and 1 base for J; bases not matched to a gene: 3. CDR1 and CDR2 (germline): SGHTA, FQGTGA. CDR3 length: 15 amino acids. The CDR3 spells CASSLMGQTNTEAFF. The CDR3 bases are TGTGCCAGCAGCTTAATGGGACAGACGAACACTGAAGCTTTCTTT.

This clonotype has only a few counts. This chain joins TRBV3-1 and TRBJ2-1; the D is unclear. This CDR3 is built from 13 residues. The germline V gene has CDR1 LGHDT and CDR2 YNNKEL (reference sequence). The V end was cut by 3 bases, the J end by 6 bases, with 9 bases between. The CDR3 reads CASSQVLLNEQFF. DNA of the CDR3: TGTGCCAGCAGCCAGGTACTTCTCAATGAGCAGTTCTTC.

This clonotype turned up a few times. This chain joins TRBV6-2 or TRBV6-3 and TRBJ2-5; 7 bases match TRBD2. Trimming took 1 base from V and 11 from J; bases not matched to a gene: 13. CDR1 and CDR2 (germline): MNHEY, SVGEGT. This CDR3 is built from 15 residues. CDR3 sequence: CASSYFGGARGEQYF. CDR3 nucleotide sequence: TGTGCCAGCAGTTACTTCGGCGGGGCCCGGGGGGAGCAGTACTTC.

The CDR3 DNA reads as TGTGCCAGCAGCTCGGCACAGGGGGTAGAGACCCAGTACTTC. Protein sequence: CASSSAQGVETQYF. J is TRBJ2-5 and V is TRBV5-5, with 8 bases identical to TRBD1. The V and J ends lost 3 bases and 4 bases, in that order; junction bases with no gene match: 5. From germline, CDR1 is SGHKS and CDR2 YYEKEE (reference sequence). This CDR3 is 14 amino acids long.

The chain employs TRBV20-1 and TRBJ2-3; 11 bases align to TRBD2. CDR1 and CDR2 from the germline V gene are DFQATT and SNEGSKA (reference sequence). Losses at the gene ends were 6 bases for V and 4 bases for J; bases not matched to a gene: 6. This CDR3 is 14 amino acids long. CDR3 coding DNA: TGCAGTGCACAGACTAGCGGGGTGGCAGATACGCAGTATTTT. This codes for CSAQTSGVADTQYF.

V is TRBV4-1 and J is TRBJ2-7; possibly TRBD1 for D (5 bases). With 4 bases removed from V and 6 bases from J, the gap between germline ends came to 13 bases. CDR1 is MGHRA, CDR2 YSYEKL, per germline. This CDR3 region has 13 residues. This CDR3 is CASSRVDSPEQYF. CDR3 nucleotide sequence: TGCGCCAGCAGCCGGGTAGACAGCCCCGAGCAGTACTTC.

J is TRBJ2-7 and V is TRBV14; the D call may be TRBD1 or TRBD2 (5 bases each). CDR1 and CDR2 (germline): SGHDN, FVKESK. The V end was cut by 1 base, the J end by 7 bases, with 26 bases between. CDR3 length equals 18 residues. CDR3 sequence: CASSQGRKSGARVDEQYF. In DNA, the CDR3 is TGTGCCAGCAGCCAAGGTCGAAAATCCGGGGCCCGGGTTGATGAGCAGTACTTC.

The V gene is TRBV4-1, the J gene TRBJ2-7; D might be TRBD2 (5 bases). The length of the CDR3 is 13 residues. CDR1 is MGHRA and CDR2 is YSYEKL in the germline V gene. Trimming removed 4 bases at V and 2 bases at J, with 9 bases between. CDR3 DNA sequence: TGCGCCAGCAGCCGCACACTAGCCTACGAGCAGTACTTC. This codes for CASSRTLAYEQYF.

The chain has TRBV12-3 or TRBV12-4 and TRBJ1-2; D uncertain. Trimming shortened V by 3 bases and J by 8 bases, and 16 bases separated the two germline ends. The CDR3 length is 14 residues. CDR3 bases: TGTGCCAGCAGTTTGCCCCCCGGCTTGGCCGGCTACACCTTC. Translation: CASSLPPGLAGYTF.

Concerning this clonotype: Germline is not matched at one junction end, which may reflect a read error. The V and J genes are TRBV3-1 and TRBJ1-2, with TRBD1 matching 8 bases. This CDR3 has 15 residues. Germline CDR1 reads LGHDT; CDR2 reads YNNKEL (reference sequence). The DNA of the CDR3 is TGTGCCAGCGGCCAAGAGGTGGGACAGGTCTATGGCTACACCTTC. Protein: CASGQEVGQVYGYTF.

This clonotype has just a few counts. The chain joins TRBV28 to TRBJ1-5; TRBD1 matches at 7 bases. V trimming: 7 bases; J trimming: 7 bases; junction bases outside the gene matches: 4. The CDR3 covers 12 residues. Per germline, CDR1 MDHEN and CDR2 SYDVKM. The CDR3 here is CASKTGTQPQHF. As DNA, the CDR3 is TGTGCCAGCAAGACAGGGACCCAGCCCCAGCATTTT.

This clonotype was counted only a few times. V is TRBV6-4 and J is TRBJ2-1; 10 nucleotides align to TRBD2. The length of the CDR3 is 16 residues. The trim removed 3 bases at V and 5 bases at J, leaving 7 bases unmatched. Germline CDR1 MRHNA, CDR2 SNTAGT. The CDR3 is CASSEVSGGANNEQFF. The CDR3 DNA is TGTGCCAGCAGTGAAGTAAGCGGGGGGGCGAACAATGAGCAGTTCTTC.

This clonotype was seen a handful of times. This chain joins TRBV20-1 and TRBJ2-7, with TRBD2 matching 8 bases. After removal of 6 bases from V and 6 bases from J, the junction contained 16 bases not matched to a gene. Germline CDR1 reads DFQATT; CDR2 reads SNEGSKA (reference sequence). The CDR3 totals 15 residues. The CDR3 loop is CSAVAGIRFGSEQYF. Here the CDR3 DNA reads TGCAGTGCCGTAGCGGGAATAAGATTTGGCAGCGAGCAGTACTTC.

This clonotype was observed a few times. The V gene is TRBV7-2, the J gene TRBJ1-5, with D possibly matching TRBD1 (6 bases). The germline V gene encodes CDR1 SGHTA and CDR2 FQGNSA. V dropped 0 bases and J dropped 7 bases, with 13 bases sitting between them. The CDR3 sequence is 15 residues long. The CDR3 DNA sequence: TGTGCCAGCAGCTTAGCCCTAGGGGGAGGACAGCCCCAGCATTTT. Its translation is CASSLALGGGQPQHF.

In this sample, this clonotype turned up once. The chain recombines TRBV6-5 with TRBJ2-4; D is possibly TRBD1 (6 bases). The CDR3 runs 14 residues. The V gene's germline CDR1 is MNHEY and CDR2 SVGAGI. V lost 2 bases to trimming and J lost 1 base, with 6 bases between them. The CDR3 DNA reads as TGTGCCAGCAGTTACCAGGGGGCCAAAAACATTCAGTACTTC. Amino acids: CASSYQGAKNIQYF.

The chain uses TRBV6-1 and TRBJ2-1; D unclear. The CDR3 totals 15 residues. Looked up from germline, CDR1 is MNHNS and CDR2 is SASEGT. Trimming pared 6 bases from V and 2 bases from J, leaving 14 bases between. CDR3: CASRGAFEAYNEQFF. CDR3 DNA: TGTGCCAGCAGGGGTGCATTTGAGGCCTACAATGAGCAGTTCTTC.